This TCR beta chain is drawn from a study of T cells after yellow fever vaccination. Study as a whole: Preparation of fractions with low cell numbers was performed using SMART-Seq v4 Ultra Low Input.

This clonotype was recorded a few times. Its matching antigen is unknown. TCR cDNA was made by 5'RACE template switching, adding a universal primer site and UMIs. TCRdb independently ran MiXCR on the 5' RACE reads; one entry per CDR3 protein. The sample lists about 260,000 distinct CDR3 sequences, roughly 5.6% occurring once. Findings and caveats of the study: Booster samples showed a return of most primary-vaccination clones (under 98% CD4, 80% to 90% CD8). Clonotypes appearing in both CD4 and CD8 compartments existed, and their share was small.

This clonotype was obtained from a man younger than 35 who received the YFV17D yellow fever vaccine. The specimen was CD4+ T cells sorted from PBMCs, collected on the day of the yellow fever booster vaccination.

The CDR3 here is CASSPDTRVYQETQYF. The DNA of the CDR3 is TGCGCCAGCAGCCCAGACACAAGGGTGTACCAAGAGACCCAGTACTTC. The chain joins TRBV5-1 to TRBJ2-5, with unresolved D. Germline loops: CDR1 SGHRS, CDR2 YFSETQ. The CDR3 runs 16 residues. The ends were cut back, 4 bases at V and 0 bases at J, with 16 bases in the middle.